This T cell receptor (beta chain) stems from a study of T cell responses to AZD1222 COVID-19 vaccine. About the research overall: Second-dose timings of about 4 or about 12 weeks were pooled.

Study conclusions and caveats: It should be noted that donors were predominantly white British and more often female, and clonal diversity was possibly underestimated.

Germline V CDR1 and CDR2: MGHRA, YSYEKL. This CDR3 has 14 amino acids. Trimming left V 1 base short and J 0 bases short, with 7 bases between. The protocol was immunoSEQ multiplex PCR, while the TCRdb copy is restricted to in-frame clones and leaves out a portion. The data contain 100,000 to 150,000 clones, over 75% of them seen just once; the ten biggest clones take up about 6%. With regard to this clone: Its matching antigen is unknown.

V is TRBV4-1 and J is TRBJ2-7; no clear D gene. The sequences come from peripheral blood, collected on day 0 of AZD1222 vaccination. This clonotype was obtained from an adult in good health. The CDR3 loop is CASSQGQVSYEQYF. The DNA for the CDR3 is TGCGCCAGCAGCCAAGGTCAGGTCTCCTACGAGCAGTACTTC.